This is a list of T cell receptor beta chains from one sample in a study of human T cells and chemical hapten exposure. TCRdb independently ran MiXCR on the RACE reads; one entry per CDR3 protein. The sample includes around 120,000 distinct CDR3 sequences, about an eighth of them seen just once. Material: whole blood, obtained in connection with sensitization to the hapten diphenylcyclopropenone (DPC). The source is a woman aged 50 to 60 with alopecia areata. Some clones in this sample may be carry-over from other donors' samples. Both conserved end residues are part of each CDR3. The order of the fields is CDR3 length, V gene, clone size, D gene, J gene, CDR3 protein, CDR3 DNA. A D gene is named only where the DNA matches it firmly. Clone size appears in some rows only: once, few, many, or a class for an expanded clone.

>15|TRBV27|few|.|TRBJ2-6
CASSPTWPGANVLTF
TGTGCCAGCAGTCCTACTTGGCCTGGGGCCAACGTCCTGACTTTC
>16|TRBV28|few|.|TRBJ2-7
CASVWARPGSSYEQYF
TGTGCCAGCGTCTGGGCGAGACCGGGTAGCTCCTACGAGCAGTACTTC
>10|TRBV29-1|many|.|TRBJ1-1
CSVRDTEAFF
TGCAGCGTTCGGGACACTGAAGCTTTCTTT
>13|TRBV29-1|.|TRBD2|TRBJ2-1
CSGHRSGGNEQFF
TGCAGCGGTCACCGTTCGGGGGGAAATGAGCAGTTCTTC
>12|TRBV6-2/TRBV6-3|many|.|TRBJ2-1
CASSMGPNEQFF
TGTGCCAGCAGTATGGGACCGAATGAGCAGTTCTTC
>12|TRBV7-2|.|.|TRBJ2-5
CASSPAAQTQYF
TGTGCCAGCAGTCCTGCCGCCCAGACCCAGTACTTC
>14|TRBV6-6|.|.|TRBJ1-4
CASSPGRSNEKLFF
TGTGCCAGCAGCCCGGGACGGTCTAATGAAAAACTGTTTTTT
>15|TRBV20-1|.|.|TRBJ2-2
CSAQRSSPNTGELFF
TGCAGTGCCCAGCGGTCTAGCCCTAACACCGGGGAGCTGTTTTTT
>12|TRBV6-6|.|.|TRBJ2-7
CASSPGNNEQYF
TGTGCCAGCAGCCCCGGGAATAACGAGCAGTACTTC
>17|TRBV7-2|.|.|TRBJ1-1
CASSLVVLRGPNTEAFF
TGTGCCAGCAGCTTAGTAGTACTGAGGGGACCGAACACTGAAGCTTTCTTT
>16|TRBV12-3/TRBV12-4|few|TRBD1|TRBJ2-1
CASRQTGTGVHNEQFF
TGTGCCAGCAGACAAACCGGGACAGGGGTTCACAATGAGCAGTTCTTC
>12|TRBV6-6|many|.|TRBJ1-5
CASKGINQPQHF
TGTGCCAGCAAGGGGATTAATCAGCCCCAGCATTTT
>11|TRBV28|few|.|TRBJ2-5
CASSRRETQYF
TGTGCCAGCAGCCGAAGGGAGACCCAGTACTTC
>12|TRBV5-4|few|.|TRBJ2-7
CASSLEPEEQYF
TGTGCCAGCAGCTTAGAGCCGGAAGAGCAGTACTTC